The sequence of this T cell receptor (beta chain) was determined in a study of blood T cell repertoires in COVID-19. Study background: Italy, Spain and the United States were the sources of the convalescent and acute COVID-19 samples. PBMCs, B-cell-depleted T cells, or T cells provided the cDNA or gDNA that made up the material.

Authors' methods: By means of reference gene primer amplification, nucleated cell counts were estimated. The protocol was immunoSEQ multiplex PCR, while the TCRdb copy is restricted to in-frame clones and leaves out a portion. V and J calls and clone size are copied from that table; D and trimming were computed from the DNA. The repertoire holds 200,000 to 250,000 clones, with 88% as singletons. The germline V gene encodes CDR1 MNHEY and CDR2 SVGAGI. The CDR3 consists of 15 residues. Trimming cost V 2 bases and J 5 bases, with 12 bases left between them. The sample holds a few counts of this clone. The rearrangement links TRBV6-5 to TRBJ1-4, with a weak D call TRBD1 (5 bases). Input material: peripheral blood. This clonotype was obtained from a man aged 80 or over with acute or convalescent COVID-19. The CDR3 DNA is TGTGCCAGCAGTTACCGACAGTTACCGAATGAAAAACTGTTTTTT. As protein: CASSYRQLPNEKLFF.